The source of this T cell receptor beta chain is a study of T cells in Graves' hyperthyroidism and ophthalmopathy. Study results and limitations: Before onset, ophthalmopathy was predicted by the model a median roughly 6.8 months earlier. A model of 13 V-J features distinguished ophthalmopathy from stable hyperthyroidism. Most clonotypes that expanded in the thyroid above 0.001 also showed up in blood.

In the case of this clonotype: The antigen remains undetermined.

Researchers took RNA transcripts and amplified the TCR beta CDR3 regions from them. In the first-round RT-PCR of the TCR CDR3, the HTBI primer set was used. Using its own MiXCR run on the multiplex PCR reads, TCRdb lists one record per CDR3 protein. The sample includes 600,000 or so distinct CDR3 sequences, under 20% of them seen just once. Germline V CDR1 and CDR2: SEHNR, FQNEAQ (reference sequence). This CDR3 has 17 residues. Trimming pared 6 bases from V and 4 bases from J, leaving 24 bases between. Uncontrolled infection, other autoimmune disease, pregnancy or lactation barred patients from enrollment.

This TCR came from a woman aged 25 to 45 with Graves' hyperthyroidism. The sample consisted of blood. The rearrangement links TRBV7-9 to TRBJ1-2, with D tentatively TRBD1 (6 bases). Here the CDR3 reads CASRPTGAHEMSYGYTF. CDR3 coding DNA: TGTGCCAGCAGACCAACGGGGGCGCATGAGATGAGCTATGGCTACACCTTC.